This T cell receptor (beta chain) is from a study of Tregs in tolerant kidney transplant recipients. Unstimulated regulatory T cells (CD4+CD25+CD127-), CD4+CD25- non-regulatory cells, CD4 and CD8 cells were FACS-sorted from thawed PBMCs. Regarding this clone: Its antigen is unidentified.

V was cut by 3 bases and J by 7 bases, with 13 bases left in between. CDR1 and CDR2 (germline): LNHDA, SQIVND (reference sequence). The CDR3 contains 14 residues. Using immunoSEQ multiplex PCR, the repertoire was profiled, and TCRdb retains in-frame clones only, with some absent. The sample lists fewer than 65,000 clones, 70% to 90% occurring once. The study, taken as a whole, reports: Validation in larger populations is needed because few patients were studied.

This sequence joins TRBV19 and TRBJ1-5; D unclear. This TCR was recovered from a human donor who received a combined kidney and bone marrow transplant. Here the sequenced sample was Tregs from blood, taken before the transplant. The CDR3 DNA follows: TGTGCCAGTAGTATGGTAGGGTCGGGGCAGCCCCAGCATTTT. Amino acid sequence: CASSMVGSGQPQHF.